This T cell receptor (beta chain) originates from a study of T cells in Graves' hyperthyroidism and ophthalmopathy. This clonotype was seen ten or more times. Germline values: CDR1 SQVTM, CDR2 ANQGSEA. V shed 6 bases and J 4 bases; nucleotides not matched to a gene: 6. The CDR3 length is 14 residues. Researchers amplified the TCR beta CDR3 regions from RNA transcripts. Carried out on the TCR CDR3, a first-round RT-PCR used the HTBI primer set. TCRdb reprocessed the multiplex PCR reads via MiXCR and lists one record per CDR3 protein. The sample has 600,000 to 650,000 distinct CDR3 sequences, around 16% seen once.

This sequence joins TRBV29-1 and TRBJ2-5, with TRBD2 identical over 12 bases. The sample was blood. This TCR came from a woman under 40 with Graves' hyperthyroidism. This CDR3 is CSVASGRVGETQYF. CDR3 DNA sequence: TGCAGCGTGGCTAGCGGGAGGGTCGGAGAGACCCAGTACTTC.